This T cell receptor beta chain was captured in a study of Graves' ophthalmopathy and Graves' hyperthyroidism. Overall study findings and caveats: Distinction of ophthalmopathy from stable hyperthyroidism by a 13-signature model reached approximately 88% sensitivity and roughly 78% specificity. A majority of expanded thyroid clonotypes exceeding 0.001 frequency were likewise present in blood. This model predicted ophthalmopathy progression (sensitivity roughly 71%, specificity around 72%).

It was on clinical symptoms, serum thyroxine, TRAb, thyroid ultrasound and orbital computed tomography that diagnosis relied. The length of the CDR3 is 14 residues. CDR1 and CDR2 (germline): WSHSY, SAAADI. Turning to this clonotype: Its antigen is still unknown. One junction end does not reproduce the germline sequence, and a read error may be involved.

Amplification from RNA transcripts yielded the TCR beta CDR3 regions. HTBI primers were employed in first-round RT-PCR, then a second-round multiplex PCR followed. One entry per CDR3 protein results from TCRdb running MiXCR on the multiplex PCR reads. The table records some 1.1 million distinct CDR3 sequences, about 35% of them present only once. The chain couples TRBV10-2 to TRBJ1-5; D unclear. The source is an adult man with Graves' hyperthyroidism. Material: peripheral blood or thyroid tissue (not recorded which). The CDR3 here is CATYAYRDNQPQHF. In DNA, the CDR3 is TGTGCCACCTATGCGTATAGGGACAATCAGCCCCAGCATTTT.